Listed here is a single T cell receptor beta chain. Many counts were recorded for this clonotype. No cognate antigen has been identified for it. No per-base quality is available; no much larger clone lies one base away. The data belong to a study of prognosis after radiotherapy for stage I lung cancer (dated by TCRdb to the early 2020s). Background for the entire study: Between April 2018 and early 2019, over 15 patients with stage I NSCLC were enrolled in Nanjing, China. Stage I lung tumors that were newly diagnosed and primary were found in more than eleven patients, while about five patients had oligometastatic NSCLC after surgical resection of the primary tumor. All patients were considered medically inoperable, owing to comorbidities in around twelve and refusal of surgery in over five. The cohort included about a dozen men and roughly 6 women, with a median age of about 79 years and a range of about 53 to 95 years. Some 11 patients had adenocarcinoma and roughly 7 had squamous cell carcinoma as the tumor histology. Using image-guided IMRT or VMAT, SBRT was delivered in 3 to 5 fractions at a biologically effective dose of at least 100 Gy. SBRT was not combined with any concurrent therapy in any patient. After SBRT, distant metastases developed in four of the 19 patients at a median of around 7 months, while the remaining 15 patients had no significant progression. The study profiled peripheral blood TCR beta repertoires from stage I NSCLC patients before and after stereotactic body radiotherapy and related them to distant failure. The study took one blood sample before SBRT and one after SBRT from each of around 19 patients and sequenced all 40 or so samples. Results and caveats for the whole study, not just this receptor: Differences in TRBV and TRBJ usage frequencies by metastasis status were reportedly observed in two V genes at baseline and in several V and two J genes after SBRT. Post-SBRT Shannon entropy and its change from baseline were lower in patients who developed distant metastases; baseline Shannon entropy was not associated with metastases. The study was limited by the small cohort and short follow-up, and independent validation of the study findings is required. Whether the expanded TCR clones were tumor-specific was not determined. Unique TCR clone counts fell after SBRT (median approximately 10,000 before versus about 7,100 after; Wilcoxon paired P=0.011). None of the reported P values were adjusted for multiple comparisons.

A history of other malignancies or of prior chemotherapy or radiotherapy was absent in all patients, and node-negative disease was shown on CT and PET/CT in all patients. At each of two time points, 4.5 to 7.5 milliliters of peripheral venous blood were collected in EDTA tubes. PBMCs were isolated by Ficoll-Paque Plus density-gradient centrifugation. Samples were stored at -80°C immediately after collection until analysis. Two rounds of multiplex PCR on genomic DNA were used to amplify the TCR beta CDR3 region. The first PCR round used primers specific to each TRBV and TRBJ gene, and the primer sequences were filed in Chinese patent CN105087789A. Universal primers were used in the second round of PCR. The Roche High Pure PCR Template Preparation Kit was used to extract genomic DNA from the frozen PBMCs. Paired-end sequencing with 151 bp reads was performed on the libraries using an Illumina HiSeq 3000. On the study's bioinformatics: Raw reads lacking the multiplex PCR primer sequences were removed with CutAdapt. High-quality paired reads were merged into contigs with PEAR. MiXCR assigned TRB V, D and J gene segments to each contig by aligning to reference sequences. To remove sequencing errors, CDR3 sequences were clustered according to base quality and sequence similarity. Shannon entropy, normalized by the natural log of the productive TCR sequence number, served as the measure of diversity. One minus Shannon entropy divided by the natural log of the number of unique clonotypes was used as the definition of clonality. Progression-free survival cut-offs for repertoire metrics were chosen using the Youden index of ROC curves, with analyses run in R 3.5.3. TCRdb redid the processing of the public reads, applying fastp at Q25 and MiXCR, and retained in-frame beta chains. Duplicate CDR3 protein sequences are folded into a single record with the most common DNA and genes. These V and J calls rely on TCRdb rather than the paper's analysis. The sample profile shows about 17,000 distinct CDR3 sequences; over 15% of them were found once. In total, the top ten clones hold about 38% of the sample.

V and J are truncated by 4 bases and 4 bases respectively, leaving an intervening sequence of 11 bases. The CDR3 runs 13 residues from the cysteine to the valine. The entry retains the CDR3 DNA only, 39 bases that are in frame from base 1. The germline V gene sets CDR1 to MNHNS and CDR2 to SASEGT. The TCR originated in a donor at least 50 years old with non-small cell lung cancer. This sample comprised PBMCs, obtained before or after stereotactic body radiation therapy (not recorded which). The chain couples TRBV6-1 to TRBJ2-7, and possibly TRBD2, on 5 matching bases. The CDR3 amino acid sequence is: CASSAVGAYEQYV. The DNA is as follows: TGTGCCAGCAGTGCTGTGGGAGCTTACGAGCAGTACGTC.